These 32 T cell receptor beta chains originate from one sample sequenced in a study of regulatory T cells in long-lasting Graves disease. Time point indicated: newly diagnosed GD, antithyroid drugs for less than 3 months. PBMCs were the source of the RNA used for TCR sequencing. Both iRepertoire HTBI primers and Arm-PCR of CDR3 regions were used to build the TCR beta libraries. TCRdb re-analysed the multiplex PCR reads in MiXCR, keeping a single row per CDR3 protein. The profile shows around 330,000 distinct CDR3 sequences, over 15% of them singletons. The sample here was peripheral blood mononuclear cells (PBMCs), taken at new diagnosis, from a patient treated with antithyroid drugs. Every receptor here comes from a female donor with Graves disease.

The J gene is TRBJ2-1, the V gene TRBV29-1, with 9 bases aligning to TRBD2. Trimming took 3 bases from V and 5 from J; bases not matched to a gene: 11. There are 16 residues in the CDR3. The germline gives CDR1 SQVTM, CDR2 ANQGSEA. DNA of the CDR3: TGCAGCGTTGAGGCGGGAGGGCCTAGCGGGGACAATGAGCAGTTCTTC. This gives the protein CSVEAGGPSGDNEQFF.

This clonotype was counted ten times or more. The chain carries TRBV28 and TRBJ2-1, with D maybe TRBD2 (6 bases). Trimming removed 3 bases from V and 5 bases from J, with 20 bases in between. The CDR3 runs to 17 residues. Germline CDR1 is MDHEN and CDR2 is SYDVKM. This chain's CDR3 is CASSFGSNLDFHNEQFF. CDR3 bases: TGTGCCAGCAGTTTCGGGAGTAACTTGGACTTCCACAATGAGCAGTTCTTC.

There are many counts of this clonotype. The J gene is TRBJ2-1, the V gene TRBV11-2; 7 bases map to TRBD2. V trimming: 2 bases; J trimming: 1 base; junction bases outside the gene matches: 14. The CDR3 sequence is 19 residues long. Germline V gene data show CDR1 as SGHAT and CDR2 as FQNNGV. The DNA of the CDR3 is TGTGCCAGCAGCTTAAGGTCTTCTATGCCTAGCGGATCCTACAATGAGCAGTTCTTC. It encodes CASSLRSSMPSGSYNEQFF.

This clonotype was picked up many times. CDR3 sequence: CATSESVEPTTDTQYF. The CDR3 coding sequence is TGTGCCACCAGTGAATCCGTCGAGCCAACCACAGATACGCAGTATTTT. The chain recombines TRBV24-1 with TRBJ2-3; D is unresolved. CDR1 is KGHDR and CDR2 is SFDVKD in the germline V gene. V shed 4 bases and J shed 2 bases, with 15 bases lying between them. The CDR3 covers 16 residues.

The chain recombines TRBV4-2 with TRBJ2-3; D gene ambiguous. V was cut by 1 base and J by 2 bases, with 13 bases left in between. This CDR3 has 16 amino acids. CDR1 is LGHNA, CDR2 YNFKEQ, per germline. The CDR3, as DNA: TGTGCCAGCAGCCAAGGCGCCAGCCCTTCCACAGATACGCAGTATTTT. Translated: CASSQGASPSTDTQYF.

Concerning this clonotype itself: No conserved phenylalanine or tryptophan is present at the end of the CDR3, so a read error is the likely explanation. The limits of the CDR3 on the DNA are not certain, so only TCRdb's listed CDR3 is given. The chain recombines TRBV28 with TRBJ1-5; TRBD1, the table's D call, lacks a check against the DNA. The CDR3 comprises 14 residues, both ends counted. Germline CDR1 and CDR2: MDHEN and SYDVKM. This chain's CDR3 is CASRSASQGQPRHV.

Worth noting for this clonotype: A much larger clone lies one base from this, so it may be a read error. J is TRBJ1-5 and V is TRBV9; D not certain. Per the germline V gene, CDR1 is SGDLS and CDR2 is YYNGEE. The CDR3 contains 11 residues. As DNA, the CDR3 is TGTGTCAGCAGCGTCCTCCAGCCCCAGCATTTT. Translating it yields CVSSVLQPQHF.

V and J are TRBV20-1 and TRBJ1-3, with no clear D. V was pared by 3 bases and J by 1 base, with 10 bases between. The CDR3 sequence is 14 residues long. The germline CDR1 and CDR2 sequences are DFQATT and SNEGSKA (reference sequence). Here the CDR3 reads CSARVGESGNTIYF. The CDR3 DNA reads TGCAGTGCTAGGGTTGGGGAGTCTGGAAACACCATATATTTT.

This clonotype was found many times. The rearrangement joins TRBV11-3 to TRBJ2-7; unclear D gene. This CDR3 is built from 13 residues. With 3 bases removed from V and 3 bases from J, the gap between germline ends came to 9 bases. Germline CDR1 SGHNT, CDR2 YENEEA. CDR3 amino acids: CASSFGPGYEQYF. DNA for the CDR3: TGTGCCAGCAGCTTCGGACCCGGCTACGAGCAGTACTTC.

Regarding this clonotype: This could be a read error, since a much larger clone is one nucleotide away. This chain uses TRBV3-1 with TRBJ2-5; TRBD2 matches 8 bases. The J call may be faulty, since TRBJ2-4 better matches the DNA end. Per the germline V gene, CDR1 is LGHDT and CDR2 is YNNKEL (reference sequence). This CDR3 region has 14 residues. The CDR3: CASGLGGRFDIQYF. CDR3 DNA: TGTGCCAGCGGCCTGGGCGGGAGGTTTGACATTCAGTACTTC.

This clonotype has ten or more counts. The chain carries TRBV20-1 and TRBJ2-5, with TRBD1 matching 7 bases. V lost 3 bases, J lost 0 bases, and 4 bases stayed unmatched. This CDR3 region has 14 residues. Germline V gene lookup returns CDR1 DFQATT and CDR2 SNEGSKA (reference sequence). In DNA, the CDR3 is TGCAGTGCTAGGGGGGACAGCTACCAAGAGACCCAGTACTTC. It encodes CSARGDSYQETQYF.

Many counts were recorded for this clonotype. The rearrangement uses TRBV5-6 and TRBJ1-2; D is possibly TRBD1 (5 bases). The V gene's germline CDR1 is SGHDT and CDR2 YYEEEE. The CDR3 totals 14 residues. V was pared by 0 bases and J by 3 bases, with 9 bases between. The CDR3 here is CASSLVQGDYGYTF. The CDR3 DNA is TGTGCCAGCAGCTTGGTCCAGGGAGACTATGGCTACACCTTC.

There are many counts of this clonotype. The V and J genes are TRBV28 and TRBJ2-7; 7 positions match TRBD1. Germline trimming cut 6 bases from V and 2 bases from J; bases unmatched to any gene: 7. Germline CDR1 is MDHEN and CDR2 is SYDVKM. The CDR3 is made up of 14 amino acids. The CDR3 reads CASSLIGTAYEQYF. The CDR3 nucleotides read TGTGCCAGCAGCCTGATTGGGACAGCCTACGAGCAGTACTTC.

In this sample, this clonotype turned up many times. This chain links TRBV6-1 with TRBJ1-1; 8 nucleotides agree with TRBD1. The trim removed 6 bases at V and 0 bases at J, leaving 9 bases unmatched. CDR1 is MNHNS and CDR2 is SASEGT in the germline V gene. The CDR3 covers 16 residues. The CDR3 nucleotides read TGTGCCAGCAGACCCGGGACAGGTTCGTTGAACACTGAAGCTTTCTTT. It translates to CASRPGTGSLNTEAFF.

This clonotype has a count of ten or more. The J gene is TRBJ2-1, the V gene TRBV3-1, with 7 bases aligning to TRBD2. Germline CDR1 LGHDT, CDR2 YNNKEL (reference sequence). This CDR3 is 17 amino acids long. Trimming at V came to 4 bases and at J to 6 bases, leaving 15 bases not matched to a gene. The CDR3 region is CASSLRRAGTRGNEQFF. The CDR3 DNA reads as TGTGCCAGCAGCCTCAGGAGAGCGGGAACGAGGGGCAATGAGCAGTTCTTC.

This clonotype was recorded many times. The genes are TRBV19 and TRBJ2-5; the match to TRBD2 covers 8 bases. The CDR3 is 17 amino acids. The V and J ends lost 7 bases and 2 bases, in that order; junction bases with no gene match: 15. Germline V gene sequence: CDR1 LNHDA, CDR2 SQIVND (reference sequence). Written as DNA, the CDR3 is TGTGCCAGTAAGAAGGGGCTAGCGGGTTCTAGACAAGAGACCCAGTACTTC. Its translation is CASKKGLAGSRQETQYF.

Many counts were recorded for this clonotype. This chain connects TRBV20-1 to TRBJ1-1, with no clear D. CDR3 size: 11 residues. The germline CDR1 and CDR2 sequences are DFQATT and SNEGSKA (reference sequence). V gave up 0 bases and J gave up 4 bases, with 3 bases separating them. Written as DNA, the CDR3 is TGCAGTGCTAGAGATCTCACTGAAGCTTTCTTT. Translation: CSARDLTEAFF.

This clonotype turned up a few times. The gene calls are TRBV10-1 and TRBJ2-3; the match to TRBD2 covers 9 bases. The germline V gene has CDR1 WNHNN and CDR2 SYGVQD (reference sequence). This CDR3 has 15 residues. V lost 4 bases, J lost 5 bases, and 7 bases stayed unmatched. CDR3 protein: CASSAAGGLKDTQYF. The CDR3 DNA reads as TGCGCCAGCAGTGCAGCGGGAGGCCTTAAAGATACGCAGTATTTT.

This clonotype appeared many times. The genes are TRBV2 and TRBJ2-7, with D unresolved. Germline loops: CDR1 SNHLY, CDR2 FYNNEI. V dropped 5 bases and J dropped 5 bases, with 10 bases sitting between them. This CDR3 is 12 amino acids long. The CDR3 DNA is TGTGCCAGCAGTAGAGACTTAGACGAGCAGTACTTC. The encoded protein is CASSRDLDEQYF.

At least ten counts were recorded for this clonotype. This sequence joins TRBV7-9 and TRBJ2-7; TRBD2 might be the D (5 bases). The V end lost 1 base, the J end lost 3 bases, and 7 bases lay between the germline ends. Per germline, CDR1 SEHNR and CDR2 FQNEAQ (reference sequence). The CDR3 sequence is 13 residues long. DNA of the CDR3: TGTGCCAGCAGCTTAGTGGGAGTCTACGAGCAGTACTTC. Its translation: CASSLVGVYEQYF.

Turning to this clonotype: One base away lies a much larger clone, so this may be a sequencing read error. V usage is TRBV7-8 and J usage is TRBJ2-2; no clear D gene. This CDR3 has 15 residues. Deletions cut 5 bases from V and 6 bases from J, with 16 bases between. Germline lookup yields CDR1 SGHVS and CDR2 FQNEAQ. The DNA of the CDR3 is TGTGCCAGCAGCACCGACGGCAGTCGGGCCGGGGAGCTGTTTTTT. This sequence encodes CASSTDGSRAGELFF.

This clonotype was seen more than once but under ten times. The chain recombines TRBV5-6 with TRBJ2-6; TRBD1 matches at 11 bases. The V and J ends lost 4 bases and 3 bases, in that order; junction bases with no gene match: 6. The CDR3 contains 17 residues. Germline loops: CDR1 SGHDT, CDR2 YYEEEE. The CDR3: CASSPGQGASGANVLTF. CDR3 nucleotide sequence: TGTGCCAGCAGCCCTGGACAGGGGGCGAGTGGGGCCAACGTCCTGACTTTC. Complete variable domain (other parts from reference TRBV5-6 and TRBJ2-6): DAGVTQSPTHLIKTRGQQVTLRCSPKSGHDTVSWYQQALGQGPQFIFQYYEEEERQRGNFPDRFSGHQFPNYSSELNVNALLLGDSALYLCASSPGQGASGANVLTFGAGSRLTVL.

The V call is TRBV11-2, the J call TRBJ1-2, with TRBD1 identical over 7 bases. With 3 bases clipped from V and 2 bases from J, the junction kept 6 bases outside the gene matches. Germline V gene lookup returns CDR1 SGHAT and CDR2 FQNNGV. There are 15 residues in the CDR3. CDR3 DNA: TGTGCCAGCAGCTTGGAGAGACAGGGAAACTATGGCTACACCTTC. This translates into CASSLERQGNYGYTF.

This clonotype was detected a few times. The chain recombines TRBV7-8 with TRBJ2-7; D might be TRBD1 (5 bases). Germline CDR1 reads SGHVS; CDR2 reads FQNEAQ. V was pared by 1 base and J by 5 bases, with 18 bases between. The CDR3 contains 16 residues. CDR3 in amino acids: CASSLVFRTSRDEQYF. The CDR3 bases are TGTGCCAGCAGCTTAGTTTTTCGCACCTCCAGGGACGAGCAGTACTTC.

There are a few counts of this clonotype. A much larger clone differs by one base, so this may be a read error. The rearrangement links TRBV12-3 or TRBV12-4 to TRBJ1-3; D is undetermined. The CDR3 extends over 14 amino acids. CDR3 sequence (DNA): TGTGCCAGTGAAGCAGGCCTCTCTGGAAACACCATGTATTTT. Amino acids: CASEAGLSGNTMYF.

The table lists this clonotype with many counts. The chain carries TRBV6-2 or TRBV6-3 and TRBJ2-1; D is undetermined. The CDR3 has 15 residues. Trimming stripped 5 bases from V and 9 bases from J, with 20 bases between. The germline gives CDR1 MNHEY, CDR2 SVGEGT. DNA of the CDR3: TGTGCCAGCAGTGAAGCACACCTAGGTCGACCTGAGCAGTTCTTC. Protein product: CASSEAHLGRPEQFF.

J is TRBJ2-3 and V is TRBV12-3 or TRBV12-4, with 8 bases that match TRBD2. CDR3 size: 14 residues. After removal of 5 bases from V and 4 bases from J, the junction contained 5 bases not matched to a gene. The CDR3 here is CASSPSGWADTQYF. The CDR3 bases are TGTGCCAGCAGTCCTAGCGGGTGGGCAGATACGCAGTATTTT.

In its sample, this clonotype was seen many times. The CDR3 DNA reads TGTGCCAGCAGTGTGTCTTGGGGGGCTAGCGGGAGAGCCAAAAACATTCAGTACTTC. Protein sequence: CASSVSWGASGRAKNIQYF. This chain links TRBV12-3 or TRBV12-4 with TRBJ2-4; 10 bases are shared with TRBD2. Trimming took 5 bases from V and 0 from J; bases not matched to a gene: 13. CDR3 length equals 19 residues.

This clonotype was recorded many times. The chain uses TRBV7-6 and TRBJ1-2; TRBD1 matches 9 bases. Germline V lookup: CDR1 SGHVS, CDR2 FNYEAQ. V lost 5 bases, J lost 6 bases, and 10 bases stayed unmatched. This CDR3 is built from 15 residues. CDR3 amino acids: CASSIGQGRIDGYTF. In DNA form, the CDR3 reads TGTGCCAGCAGCATTGGACAGGGGAGGATAGATGGCTACACCTTC.

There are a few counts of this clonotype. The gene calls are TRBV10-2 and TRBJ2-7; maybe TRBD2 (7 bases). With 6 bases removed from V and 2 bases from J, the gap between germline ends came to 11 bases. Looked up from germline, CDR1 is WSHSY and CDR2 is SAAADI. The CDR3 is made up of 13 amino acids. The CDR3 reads CASRGGPAYEQYF. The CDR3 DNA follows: TGCGCCAGCAGGGGGGGGCCGGCCTACGAGCAGTACTTC.

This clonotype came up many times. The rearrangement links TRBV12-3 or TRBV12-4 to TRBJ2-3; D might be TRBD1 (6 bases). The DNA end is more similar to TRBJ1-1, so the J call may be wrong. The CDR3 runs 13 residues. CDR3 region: CASSLGGDREAFF. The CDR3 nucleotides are TGTGCCAGCAGTTTAGGGGGAGACAGGGAAGCTTTCTTT.

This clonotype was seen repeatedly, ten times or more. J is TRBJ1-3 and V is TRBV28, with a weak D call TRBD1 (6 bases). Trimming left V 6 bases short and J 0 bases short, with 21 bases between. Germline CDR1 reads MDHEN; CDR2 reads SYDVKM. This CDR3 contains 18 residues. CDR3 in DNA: TGTGCCAGCAGCTCCTTATTGGACAGACCGAGCTCTGGAAACACCATATATTTT. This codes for CASSSLLDRPSSGNTIYF.